The 19 T cell receptor beta chains given below trace back to one sample, sequenced in a study of cytomegalovirus exposure and HLA in healthy donors. TCRdb's table, derived via immunoSEQ multiplex PCR, lists solely in-frame clones and lacks some. The sample has 130,000 to 150,000 clones, nearly 90% seen once. The sequencing sample was made of PBMCs. Receptor source: a woman aged 18-30 years in good health and CMV-seropositive.

The chain combines TRBV19 with TRBJ1-2; maybe TRBD1 (6 bases). The CDR3 loop spans 17 amino acids. Trimming cost V 4 bases and J 7 bases, with 25 bases left between them. The germline CDR1 and CDR2 sequences are LNHDA and SQIVND (reference sequence). CDR3 nucleotide sequence: TGTGCCAGTAGTACCCCTCCCCCACAGGGATCCTCCTCTGGCTACACCTTC. Amino acid sequence: CASSTPPPQGSSSGYTF.

This clone was recorded once. The gene calls are TRBV18 and TRBJ1-5; D is unresolved. The V gene lost 0 bases and the J gene lost 0 bases, with 9 bases spanning the gap. CDR3 size: 16 residues. Germline CDR1 and CDR2: KGHSH and LQKENI. The CDR3 protein is CASSPPNADSNQPQHF. Here the CDR3 DNA reads TGTGCCAGCTCACCACCGAACGCAGATAGCAATCAGCCCCAGCATTTT.

This clone has only a few counts. The rearrangement links TRBV30 to TRBJ1-6; D remains ambiguous. Germline CDR1 and CDR2: GTSNPN and SVGIG (reference sequence). V was shortened by 5 bases and J by 6 bases, with 8 bases between the two germline ends. CDR3 size: 12 residues. CDR3 bases: TGTGCCTGGCAAGATAGTAATTCACCCCTCCACTTT. Translated: CAWQDSNSPLHF.

This chain connects TRBV28 to TRBJ2-3; TRBD2 is a possible D gene (7 bases). Trimming stripped 3 bases from V and 3 bases from J, with 16 bases between. From germline, CDR1 is MDHEN and CDR2 SYDVKM. This CDR3 contains 16 residues. The CDR3 DNA follows: TGTGCCAGCAGTTTTGGCGGGGGCGGGATGACAGATACGCAGTATTTT. Protein: CASSFGGGGMTDTQYF.

This sequence joins TRBV7-2 and TRBJ2-1; the match to TRBD2 covers 8 bases. Germline-derived CDR1 and CDR2 are SGHTA and FQGNSA. This CDR3 has 16 residues. V lost 1 base to trimming and J lost 4 bases; unmatched junction nucleotides: 6. CDR3 in DNA: TGTGCCAGCAGCTTAGGAGCGGGGGAGCCATACAATGAGCAGTTCTTC. Translated: CASSLGAGEPYNEQFF.

This sequence joins TRBV28 and TRBJ2-7, with a tentative D call TRBD2 (5 bases). CDR1 is MDHEN and CDR2 is SYDVKM in the germline V gene. V lost 3 bases, J lost 12 bases, and 21 bases lay in between. The CDR3 has 14 residues. CDR3 in amino acids: CASSFGDTRGWGYF. CDR3 coding DNA: TGTGCCAGCAGTTTTGGAGACACCCGCGGGTGGGGGTACTTC.

The chain uses TRBV2 and TRBJ2-5; 11 nucleotides align to TRBD2. The CDR3 spans 13 residues. The germline V gene encodes CDR1 SNHLY and CDR2 FYNNEI. CDR3 nucleotides: TGTGCTAGTAGCGGGGGGGCTAGGGAGACCCAGTACTTC. Amino acid sequence: CASSGGARETQYF.

The chain carries TRBV7-9 and TRBJ1-1; D gene uncertain. V shed 2 bases and J shed 1 base, with 5 bases lying between them. CDR1 and CDR2 from the germline V gene are SEHNR and FQNEAQ (reference sequence). The CDR3 sequence is 13 residues long. The chain's CDR3 is CASSLPGNTEAFF. In DNA form, the CDR3 reads TGTGCCAGCAGCTTACCAGGGAACACTGAAGCTTTCTTT.

The rearrangement links TRBV6-1 to TRBJ2-3, with 12 bases fitting TRBD2. This CDR3 is built from 17 residues. Unmatched junction bases numbered 5, after V lost 4 bases and J lost 0 bases. Looked up from germline, CDR1 is MNHNS and CDR2 is SASEGT. CDR3 in DNA: TGTGCCAGCAGTGCCCCCCTAGCGGGGGGGAGCACAGATACGCAGTATTTT. Encoded protein: CASSAPLAGGSTDTQYF.

Comments on this clone: Other DNA sequences within the sample encode an identical CDR3. The V call is TRBV5-1, the J call TRBJ2-7; no reliable D call. CDR3 length: 14 amino acids. Per germline, CDR1 SGHRS and CDR2 YFSETQ. Deletions cut 0 bases from V and 0 bases from J, with 7 bases between. This CDR3 reads CASSLDSPSYEQYF. CDR3 coding DNA: TGCGCCAGCAGCTTGGACAGCCCCTCCTACGAGCAGTACTTC.

V is TRBV7-6 and J is TRBJ2-5; 10 nucleotides line up with TRBD2. CDR1 SGHVS and CDR2 FNYEAQ come from the germline V gene. The CDR3 has 16 residues. V trimming: 2 bases; J trimming: 0 bases; junction bases outside the gene matches: 3. CDR3 amino acids: CASSLLAGDNQETQYF. The DNA for the CDR3 is TGTGCCAGCAGCTTACTAGCGGGGGACAACCAAGAGACCCAGTACTTC.

This clone was seen a single time. The V call is TRBV2, the J call TRBJ2-3; 11 nucleotides match TRBD1. Germline V gene lookup returns CDR1 SNHLY and CDR2 FYNNEI. The J segment lost 5 bases and the V segment lost 5 bases, leaving 6 bases of the junction unmatched. The CDR3 covers 15 residues. The CDR3 region has the DNA TGTGCCAGCAGTACGGACAGGGGGCTGGGAGATACGCAGTATTTT. Protein sequence: CASSTDRGLGDTQYF.

This sequence joins TRBV7-6 and TRBJ2-1; D is unclear. The V gene lost 5 bases and the J gene lost 0 bases, with 17 bases spanning the gap. There are 17 residues in the CDR3. CDR1 and CDR2 from the germline V gene are SGHVS and FNYEAQ. CDR3 bases: TGTGCCAGCAGCCGCGACTCACTTAAGAGCTCCTACAATGAGCAGTTCTTC. It specifies CASSRDSLKSSYNEQFF.

The chain combines TRBV11-2 with TRBJ1-6; the D is unclear. Germline V gives CDR1 SGHAT, CDR2 FQNNGV. With 2 bases removed from V and 7 bases from J, the gap between germline ends came to 9 bases. The CDR3 has 14 residues. CDR3 sequence: CASSLREGNSPLHF. The DNA for the CDR3 is TGTGCCAGCAGCTTACGGGAAGGCAATTCACCCCTCCACTTT.

The chain uses TRBV15 and TRBJ1-4; perhaps TRBD1 as D (5 bases). This CDR3 comprises 15 residues. Trimming shortened V by 0 bases and J by 7 bases, and 12 bases separated the two germline ends. From germline, CDR1 is LNHNV and CDR2 YYDKDF (reference sequence). Here the CDR3 DNA reads TGTGCCACCAGCAGAGATTCTGGGGGGTCTGAAAAACTGTTTTTT. Translated, it gives CATSRDSGGSEKLFF.

The genes are TRBV5-4 and TRBJ1-1; TRBD1 matches at 10 bases. This CDR3 is built from 13 residues. Germline lookup yields CDR1 SGHNT and CDR2 YYREEE (reference sequence). The V and J ends lost 10 bases and 1 base, in that order; junction bases with no gene match: 4. The CDR3 DNA reads TGTGCCTGCGGGGACAGGGGGAACACTGAAGCTTTCTTT. Its protein is CACGDRGNTEAFF. Complete variable domain (other parts from reference TRBV5-4 and TRBJ1-1): ETGVTQSPTHLIKTRGQQVTLRCSSQSGHNTVSWYQQALGQGPQFIFQYYREEENGRGNFPPRFSGLQFPNYSSELNVNALELDDSALYLCACGDRGNTEAFFGQGTRLTVV.

V gene TRBV19 combines with J gene TRBJ1-2, with 7 bases aligning to TRBD1. The V gene end was trimmed by 2 bases and the J gene end by 3 bases; junction bases not matched to a gene: 6. The germline V gene encodes CDR1 LNHDA and CDR2 SQIVND (reference sequence). This CDR3 region has 15 residues. Here the CDR3 DNA reads TGTGCCAGTAGTATACCTACAGGGGTTTACTATGGCTACACCTTC. Protein: CASSIPTGVYYGYTF.

A remark on this clone: This specimen includes other DNA sequences encoding the same CDR3. The chain couples TRBV19 to TRBJ2-5, with TRBD2 matching over 14 bases. The V and J ends lost 6 bases and 2 bases, in that order; junction bases with no gene match: 5. There are 16 residues in the CDR3. From germline, CDR1 is LNHDA and CDR2 SQIVND (reference sequence). The CDR3 DNA is TGTGCCAGTAGCGCCGGACTAGCGGGGGGTCAAGAGACCCAGTACTTC. Translating gives CASSAGLAGGQETQYF.

The chain links TRBV27 to TRBJ2-1; 8 nucleotides match TRBD2. Germline V gives CDR1 MNHEY, CDR2 SMNVEV (reference sequence). The CDR3 has 18 amino acids. J was trimmed by 9 bases and V by 7 bases; bases with no gene match: 23. The CDR3 nucleotides are TGTGCCAGCACTACCGTCTGGCGTCGTCGGGGGGGCCATGGTGAGCAGTTCTTC. This codes for CASTTVWRRRGGHGEQFF.